The 19 T cell receptor beta chains below were found in one sample sequenced in a study of graft-versus-host responses after intestinal transplantation. Clones were read by immunoSEQ multiplex PCR, and TCRdb kept only the in-frame ones, dropping some. The sample contains 80,000 to 100,000 clones, over 80% of which appear only once. No antigen has been assigned to these receptors. The material sequenced was unstimulated CD8+ T cells sorted from spleen or lymph node cells, taken before intestinal transplant. These receptors were collected from a human donor who received an intestinal transplant.

In its sample, this clone was seen once. This chain's CDR3 is CASSLKSGSSYEQYF. DNA for the CDR3: TGTGCCAGCAGCTTAAAAAGCGGGAGCTCCTACGAGCAGTACTTC. The chain couples TRBV7-8 to TRBJ2-7; 8 bases align to TRBD2. V lost 2 bases, J lost 0 bases, and 3 bases stayed unmatched. Germline assignment: CDR1 SGHVS and CDR2 FQNEAQ. This CDR3 has 15 amino acids.

This chain joins TRBV11-1 and TRBJ1-2; D is possibly TRBD1 (6 bases). Trimming took 5 bases from V and 3 from J, leaving 16 bases between them. There are 15 residues in the CDR3. The germline V gene has CDR1 SGHAT and CDR2 FQDESV (reference sequence). The CDR3 nucleotides are TGTGCCAGCAGCCATCGACAGGCGGGGTACTATGGCTACACCTTC. As protein: CASSHRQAGYYGYTF.

This clone appeared once. The chain employs TRBV4-1 and TRBJ2-5; D unresolved. V lost 0 bases and J 6 bases, leaving 14 bases between the germline ends. Germline V CDR1 and CDR2: MGHRA, YSYEKL. The CDR3 has 15 amino acids. For the CDR3, the DNA is TGCGCCAGCAGCCAAGATGGTGGCACGGCGCAGACCCAGTACTTC. It codes for CASSQDGGTAQTQYF.

Of note for this clone: In the same sample, other DNA sequences code for this CDR3. This chain joins TRBV27 and TRBJ2-7, with 9 bases aligning to TRBD2. Germline CDR1 is MNHEY and CDR2 is SMNVEV (reference sequence). This CDR3 is built from 14 residues. The V gene end was trimmed by 6 bases and the J gene end by 1 base; junction bases not matched to a gene: 4. CDR3 amino acids: CASSLAGVSYEQYF. The CDR3, as DNA: TGTGCCAGCAGCTTAGCGGGAGTTTCCTACGAGCAGTACTTC.

J is TRBJ2-3 and V is TRBV29-1; no clear D gene. With 6 bases removed from V and 0 bases from J, the gap between germline ends came to 16 bases. The CDR3 totals 15 residues. Per germline, CDR1 SQVTM and CDR2 ANQGSEA. CDR3 amino acids: CSVDFLAASTDTQYF. As DNA, the CDR3 is TGCAGCGTCGACTTCCTGGCGGCTAGCACAGATACGCAGTATTTT.

The rearrangement joins TRBV7-3 to TRBJ1-2, with D unresolved. This CDR3 contains 14 residues. Trimming pared 2 bases from V and 5 bases from J, leaving 12 bases between. Germline V gives CDR1 SGHTA, CDR2 FQGTGA. The CDR3 sequence: CASSLSLPLYGYTF. Written as DNA, the CDR3 is TGTGCCAGCAGCTTATCACTCCCCCTATATGGCTACACCTTC.

J is TRBJ2-2 and V is TRBV4-1; TRBD2 might be the D (5 bases). V lost 0 bases and J 1 base, leaving 21 bases between the germline ends. This CDR3 contains 20 residues. Germline CDR1 and CDR2: MGHRA and YSYEKL. CDR3 protein: CASSQDLLRGSGQNTGELFF. Written as DNA, the CDR3 is TGCGCCAGCAGCCAAGATCTATTACGGGGAAGCGGCCAGAACACCGGGGAGCTGTTTTTT.

Only one count was recorded for this clone. The rearrangement uses TRBV5-1 and TRBJ1-4; 8 bases match TRBD1. This CDR3 is 17 amino acids long. J gave up 3 bases and V 0 bases, and 7 bases lay outside the gene matches. Looked up from germline, CDR1 is SGHRS and CDR2 is YFSETQ. DNA for the CDR3: TGCGCCAGCAGCTTGGCCTTCAGGGGGCCTCCTAATGAAAAACTGTTTTTT. Its protein is CASSLAFRGPPNEKLFF.

This chain links TRBV11-2 with TRBJ1-2, with D possibly TRBD1 on 6 matching bases. CDR3 length: 15 amino acids. V lost 5 bases and J 5 bases, leaving 18 bases between the germline ends. From germline, CDR1 is SGHAT and CDR2 FQNNGV. In nucleotides, the CDR3 is TGTGCCAGCAGCGCCAACCTAGGGGGAGATTATGGCTACACCTTC. This sequence encodes CASSANLGGDYGYTF. Looking up the rest from reference TRBV11-2 and TRBJ1-2 gives the full variable domain: EAGVAQSPRYKIIEKRQSVAFWCNPISGHATLYWYQQILGQGPKLLIQFQNNGVVDDSQLPKDRFSAERLKGVDSTLKIQPAKLEDSAVYLCASSANLGGDYGYTFGSGTRLTVV.

In nucleotides, the CDR3 is TGTGCCAGTAGGGTCCGGGACGGCGCCACCGGGGAGCTGTTTTTT. This codes for CASRVRDGATGELFF. The chain uses TRBV19 and TRBJ2-2; tentatively, D is TRBD1 or TRBD2 (5 bases each). The CDR3 contains 15 residues. V shed 6 bases and J shed 4 bases, with 15 bases lying between them. Per the germline V gene, CDR1 is LNHDA and CDR2 is SQIVND (reference sequence).

The rearrangement joins TRBV28 to TRBJ2-5; D might be TRBD2 (6 bases). Germline V gene sequence: CDR1 MDHEN, CDR2 SYDVKM. This CDR3 region has 15 residues. Trimming cost V 7 bases and J 3 bases, with 18 bases left between them. CDR3 in amino acids: CASKRPSAGEETQYF. CDR3 coding DNA: TGTGCCAGCAAAAGACCCTCAGCGGGCGAAGAGACCCAGTACTTC.

The chain recombines TRBV29-1 with TRBJ2-7; D is unclear. There are 14 residues in the CDR3. V lost 4 bases, J lost 2 bases, and 15 bases lay in between. Germline CDR1 is SQVTM and CDR2 is ANQGSEA. CDR3 nucleotide sequence: TGCAGCGTTGCAACCGAACAGCCCACCTACGAGCAGTACTTC. Encoded protein: CSVATEQPTYEQYF.

This chain connects TRBV4-3 to TRBJ1-1; possible D gene TRBD1, 5 bases. The germline V gene has CDR1 LGHNA and CDR2 YSLEER. V was trimmed by 0 bases and J by 4 bases, leaving 12 bases between them. The CDR3 is made up of 15 amino acids. The DNA for the CDR3 is TGCGCCAGCAGCCAAGATGAGGGACTGGGCACTGAAGCTTTCTTT. Encoded protein: CASSQDEGLGTEAFF.

The chain has TRBV5-4 and TRBJ2-7; no clear D. Trimming shortened V by 2 bases and J by 0 bases, and 12 bases separated the two germline ends. Germline CDR1 and CDR2: SGHNT and YYREEE (reference sequence). The CDR3 extends over 15 amino acids. The CDR3 reads CASSLGLQSSYEQYF. The CDR3, as DNA: TGTGCCAGCAGCTTAGGGCTTCAGAGCTCCTACGAGCAGTACTTC. Looking up the rest from reference TRBV5-4 and TRBJ2-7 gives the full variable domain: ETGVTQSPTHLIKTRGQQVTLRCSSQSGHNTVSWYQQALGQGPQFIFQYYREEENGRGNFPPRFSGLQFPNYSSELNVNALELDDSALYLCASSLGLQSSYEQYFGPGTRLTVT.

The table lists this clone with a few counts. The chain joins TRBV27 to TRBJ2-5, with a weak D call TRBD1 (6 bases). V was trimmed by 3 bases and J by 2 bases, leaving 10 bases between them. The CDR3 has 14 residues. Germline-derived CDR1 and CDR2 are MNHEY and SMNVEV (reference sequence). The CDR3 sequence: CASSFSGQQETQYF. The CDR3 region has the DNA TGTGCCAGCAGTTTTTCCGGACAGCAAGAGACCCAGTACTTC.

The chain employs TRBV9 and TRBJ1-3; TRBD1 aligns across 7 bases. From germline, CDR1 is SGDLS and CDR2 YYNGEE. The CDR3 is 18 amino acids. J gave up 1 base and V 6 bases, and 16 bases lay outside the gene matches. Here the CDR3 reads CASTTGTGPRGSGNTIYF. The CDR3 DNA reads as TGTGCCAGCACGACAGGGACGGGACCTAGAGGTTCTGGAAACACCATATATTTT.

The chain carries TRBV4-1 and TRBJ2-5, with 10 bases identical to TRBD2. With 0 bases clipped from V and 1 base from J, the junction kept 8 bases outside the gene matches. This CDR3 region has 18 residues. The germline V gene has CDR1 MGHRA and CDR2 YSYEKL. The CDR3 reads CASSQELTSGVRQETQYF. DNA for the CDR3: TGCGCCAGCAGCCAAGAACTAACTAGCGGGGTCCGCCAAGAGACCCAGTACTTC.

The chain joins TRBV4-1 to TRBJ2-1; 11 nucleotides agree with TRBD2. Trimming at V came to 1 base and at J to 0 bases, leaving 8 bases not matched to a gene. CDR1 is MGHRA, CDR2 YSYEKL, per germline. The CDR3 loop spans 19 amino acids. The CDR3 sequence is CASSQALAGGWGSYNEQFF. DNA for the CDR3: TGCGCCAGCAGCCAAGCGCTAGCGGGGGGCTGGGGCTCCTACAATGAGCAGTTCTTC.

The V gene is TRBV2, the J gene TRBJ2-5; TRBD1 matches 7 bases. The CDR3 totals 15 residues. After removal of 3 bases from V and 5 bases from J, the junction contained 9 bases not matched to a gene. CDR1 is SNHLY, CDR2 FYNNEI, per germline. DNA of the CDR3: TGTGCCAGCAGTGATCTGACAGGGTTGTTGGAGACCCAGTACTTC. Encoded protein: CASSDLTGLLETQYF.